A selection of T cell receptor beta chains follows, all from one sample in a study of blood T cell repertoires in COVID-19. Clones were read by immunoSEQ multiplex PCR, and TCRdb kept only the in-frame ones, dropping some. Here the sample spans around 100,000 clones, roughly 88% being singletons. Sequencing used peripheral blood. These receptors were taken from a woman aged 65 to 85 with acute or convalescent COVID-19. CDR3s include the opening cysteine and the closing phenylalanine or tryptophan. A D gene is named only where the DNA matches it firmly. Only some rows state a clone size, as once, few, many or a class for expanded clones.

CDR3nt | CDR3aa | d_gene | v_gene | abundance | j_gene
TGTGCCAGAAGCTTGGACGCGGCAGGGGGCAGTGACTGCAATCAGCCCCAGCATTTT | CARSLDAAGGSDCNQPQHF | TRBD1 | TRBV5-3 | . | TRBJ1-5
TGTGCCAGCAGCTCTCCGTCCCACTATGGCTACACCTTC | CASSSPSHYGYTF | . | TRBV5-6 | . | TRBJ1-2
TGTGCCAGCAGCTTCCTACAGGGACGCTATGGCTACACCTTC | CASSFLQGRYGYTF | . | TRBV11-2 | . | TRBJ1-2
TGTGCCAGCAGCAAGGAAGCGGGAGCCCTCCAAGAGACCCAGTACTTC | CASSKEAGALQETQYF | TRBD2 | TRBV5-6 | . | TRBJ2-5
TGTGCCAGCAGCCCGAGGGAGATGAACACTGAAGCTTTCTTT | CASSPREMNTEAFF | . | TRBV7-9 | . | TRBJ1-1
TGTGCCAGCAGTTCGACATCCTATGGCTACACCTTC | CASSSTSYGYTF | . | TRBV6-5 | . | TRBJ1-2
TGTGCCAGCGGGGAGGAACAACTGTTTTTT | CASGEEQLFF | . | TRBV6-5 | . | TRBJ1-4
TGCAGCGTTGAAAGGTCAGGGGGCCCGGGCGAGCAGTACTTC | CSVERSGGPGEQYF | TRBD1 | TRBV29-1 | . | TRBJ2-7
TGTGCCAGCAGCCTCGGGGGGGCGACATCCTACGAGCAGTACTTC | CASSLGGATSYEQYF | TRBD2 | TRBV5-4 | . | TRBJ2-7
TGTGCCAGCAGTGTTTCTCGACTTTATGGCTACACCTTC | CASSVSRLYGYTF | . | TRBV25-1 | once | TRBJ1-2
TGTGCCAGTAGTATTCAAGGGACAGGCCCCTACAATGAGCAGTTCTTC | CASSIQGTGPYNEQFF | TRBD1 | TRBV19 | once | TRBJ2-1
TGTGCCAGCAGTTACTCAGGCAGGGGGAAGGATGAGCAGTTCTTC | CASSYSGRGKDEQFF | TRBD1 | TRBV6-6 | . | TRBJ2-1
TGTGCCAGCTCCCGACAGGGGGCGCGGAGTTCACCCCTCCACTTT | CASSRQGARSSPLHF | TRBD1 | TRBV3-1/TRBV3-2 | . | TRBJ1-6
TGTGCCAGCAGTGAATGGGGGGGAGAGGGCAATCAGCCCCAGCATTTT | CASSEWGGEGNQPQHF | . | TRBV25-1 | . | TRBJ1-5
TGTGCCAGCAGCTCCCTGACAGGGCAGTCGGTATTC | CASSSLTGQSVF | TRBD1 | TRBV7-9 | . | TRBJ2-7
TGCGCCAGCAGCTTGGAGGCAGGGGGCCGGTCGTCCCAGGATTTCTTT | CASSLEAGGRSSQDFF | TRBD1 | TRBV5-1 | . | TRBJ1-1
TGTGCCAGCCGAGGGTTGATATCCTACAATGAGCAGTTCTTC | CASRGLISYNEQFF | . | TRBV6-5 | . | TRBJ2-1
TGTGCCAGCAGCGGGACAGGGGTCGATCAGCCCCAGCATTTT | CASSGTGVDQPQHF | TRBD1 | TRBV7-9 | . | TRBJ1-5
TGTGCCACCTCAACCCGGGAGAGCTCCTACAATGAGCAGTTCTTC | CATSTRESSYNEQFF | . | TRBV28 | . | TRBJ2-1
TGTGCCGCTAGGCCTCGATATAGCAATCAGCCCCAGCATTTT | CAARPRYSNQPQHF | . | TRBV6-5 | . | TRBJ1-5
TGTGCCAGCGCGACAGCCTCCTACAATGAGCAGTTCTTC | CASATASYNEQFF | . | TRBV3-1/TRBV3-2 | . | TRBJ2-1
TGTGCCAGCAGCCAAAATGCCGGGAACACTGAAGCTTTCTTT | CASSQNAGNTEAFF | . | TRBV3-1/TRBV3-2 | once | TRBJ1-1
TGTGCCAGCAGCTTAGGAGCGGGCATCCCCCCTTTTTTT | CASSLGAGIPPFF | . | TRBV7-9 | . | TRBJ1-4
TGCGCCAGCAGCTTTGAGGGACTCACCGATCTTTATAATTCACCCCTCCACTTT | CASSFEGLTDLYNSPLHF | . | TRBV5-1 | once | TRBJ1-6
TGTGCCACCAGCAGAGACTTCGGGGGGGCCCCGGGGCAAGAGACCCAGTACTTC | CATSRDFGGAPGQETQYF | TRBD2 | TRBV15 | . | TRBJ2-5
TGTGCCAGCTCACCACCTCTTCTCGCGGAAAGCACAGATACGCAGTATTTT | CASSPPLLAESTDTQYF | . | TRBV18 | . | TRBJ2-3
TGTGCCAGCAGTTCACCCGGGGACACTTCCCTTATGGCCCAGTACTTC | CASSSPGDTSLMAQYF | . | TRBV28 | . | TRBJ2-5
TGTGCCAGCAGTGAGGCCAGGGGAAAGGGTGAAAAACTGTTTTTT | CASSEARGKGEKLFF | . | TRBV6-1 | . | TRBJ1-4
TGTGCCAGCAGCCAAGGGTTGGGCGGGTCATCCTACGAGCAGTACTTC | CASSQGLGGSSYEQYF | . | TRBV14 | . | TRBJ2-7
TGTGCCAGCAGCGTAGAACTCGGGGAGCCCTACAATGAGCAGTTCTTC | CASSVELGEPYNEQFF | . | TRBV9 | . | TRBJ2-1
TGCGCCAGCAGCTCCCTGACAGGCGTGAACACTGAAGCTTTCTTT | CASSSLTGVNTEAFF | . | TRBV5-1 | . | TRBJ1-1
TGTGCCAGCAGCCAAGCCCGAGGGGGGGAGTTCAATGAGCAGTTCTTC | CASSQARGGEFNEQFF | . | TRBV3-1/TRBV3-2 | . | TRBJ2-1
TGTGCCAGCAGTTACGGGCGGGACAGTTATACGCAGTATTTT | CASSYGRDSYTQYF | . | TRBV6-5 | . | TRBJ2-3
TGTGCCAGCAGCTGGACATCGGGACAGGGAGCCGGGGAGCTGTTTTTT | CASSWTSGQGAGELFF | TRBD1 | TRBV11-3 | . | TRBJ2-2
TGTGCCTGTCCGTTCGGAGGGGCTGAAGCTTTCTTT | CACPFGGAEAFF | . | TRBV30 | . | TRBJ1-1
TGTGCCAGCAGCCAGTTGACAGGTTATGGCTACACCTTC | CASSQLTGYGYTF | . | TRBV14 | . | TRBJ1-2
TGTGCCAGCAAGGGGGACGGGGGCACAGATACGCAGTATTTT | CASKGDGGTDTQYF | . | TRBV4-2 | . | TRBJ2-3
TGTGCCAGCAGCCACGGGGGACAGATTTACAATGAGCAGTTCTTC | CASSHGGQIYNEQFF | . | TRBV5-6 | once | TRBJ2-1
TGTGCCAGCAGCGTGGACAGGGACTATGGCTACACCTTC | CASSVDRDYGYTF | TRBD1 | TRBV5-6 | . | TRBJ1-2
TGTGCCAGCAGCTTATCGGGGTTCACTAACGAGCAGTACTTC | CASSLSGFTNEQYF | . | TRBV11-2 | . | TRBJ2-7
TGCGCCAGCAGCTTGTCGGCTAGCGGGATACCGAACACCGGGGAGCTGTTTTTT | CASSLSASGIPNTGELFF | TRBD2 | TRBV5-1 | once | TRBJ2-2
TGCGCCAGCAGCTTGCTAGGCGGCGTCAATCAGCCCCAGCATTTT | CASSLLGGVNQPQHF | . | TRBV5-1 | . | TRBJ1-5
TGTGCCAGCAGCTTAGACAGGGGGCATCAGCCCCAGCATTTT | CASSLDRGHQPQHF | TRBD1 | TRBV2 | once | TRBJ1-5
TGTGCCAGCAGTTTTGAGGGTCGATACGGCTACACCTTC | CASSFEGRYGYTF | . | TRBV12-3/TRBV12-4 | . | TRBJ1-2
TGTGCCAGTAGTGCCGGGACTCTCGGGATCAATGAGCAGTTCTTC | CASSAGTLGINEQFF | . | TRBV19 | . | TRBJ2-1
TGTGCCAGCAGTCCCGGGACTAGCGGGGTGGTAGATACGCAGTATTTT | CASSPGTSGVVDTQYF | TRBD2 | TRBV7-3 | . | TRBJ2-3
TGTGCCACCAGCAGAGATCAGGGGGCCGTAGGTCAGCCCCAGCATTTT | CATSRDQGAVGQPQHF | TRBD1 | TRBV15 | . | TRBJ1-5
TGTGCCAGCAGTTCCGACAGGGATAATCAGCCCCAGCATTTT | CASSSDRDNQPQHF | TRBD1 | TRBV27 | . | TRBJ1-5
TGTGCCAGTAGTATAGGGCGGAGACAGGCCGTTGCAACTAATGAAAAACTGTTTTTT | CASSIGRRQAVATNEKLFF | . | TRBV19 | once | TRBJ1-4
TGTGCCAGCAGTTACGGGCGCCAGGGCGAAAAACTGTTTTTT | CASSYGRQGEKLFF | . | TRBV6-6 | . | TRBJ1-4
TGCGCCAGCGCACCCGCGGGGGGGCCCGAGAATTCACCCCTCCACTTT | CASAPAGGPENSPLHF | . | TRBV5-1 | . | TRBJ1-6
TGTGCCAGCACCGGGACAAAGGCCAACTATGGCTACACCTTC | CASTGTKANYGYTF | . | TRBV7-9 | once | TRBJ1-2
TGTGCCAGCAGTTACAGCGGGAGTAAGTACGAGCAGTACTTC | CASSYSGSKYEQYF | TRBD2 | TRBV6-2/TRBV6-3 | once | TRBJ2-7
TGCAGCGTTGGGTCCGGTTTCTTT | CSVGSGFF | . | TRBV29-1 | . | TRBJ1-1
TGTGCCAGCAGCCAAGTTGCCGGGGGGCAGTTCTTC | CASSQVAGGQFF | . | TRBV3-1/TRBV3-2 | . | TRBJ2-1